The clone carrying this TCR beta chain was seen a few times. The time point denotes: blood at routine non-recurrence follow-up after resection. Whole RNA, isolated from tumor, nontumor lung or frozen PBMC, was sequenced without prior sorting. This specimen belongs to a study of spatial heterogeneity in lung cancer. Study context: More beta-chain than alpha-chain sequences were consistently detected. An average of more than ten raw reads was observed per unique TCR and UMI combination.

The germline V gene has CDR1 KGHSH and CDR2 LQKENI. V dropped 0 bases and J dropped 5; count of bases not matched to a gene: 3. This CDR3 is 15 amino acids long. In TCRdb, the 5' RACE reads were re-called with MiXCR into one record per CDR3 protein. Of 39,000 or so distinct CDR3 sequences in the sample, 10% were seen once. The sample consisted of PBMCs, taken at follow-up. The chain is built from TRBV18 and TRBJ2-3; TRBD2 agrees at 9 bases. This TCR derives from a female donor with early-stage non-small cell lung cancer. Written as DNA, the CDR3 is TGTGCCAGCTCACCACCGAGCGGGGGGCTAGATACGCAGTATTTT. Protein product: CASSPPSGGLDTQYF.